This T cell receptor (beta chain) was documented in a study of shared clonotypes between healthy human individuals. Study outcomes and limitations: Collection of samples was limited to blood; tissue repertoires likely differ.

In the authors' methods: ImmunoSEQ yielded junction-only sequences lacking quality scores, so filtering differed. Produced via immunoSEQ multiplex PCR; TCRdb's table is partial and in-frame only. V, J and clone size are taken as reported in that table, and D and trimming were inferred from the DNA itself. The sample shows 500,000 to 650,000 clones, around 77% of them seen only once. Concerning this clone: Its specificity is unknown.

The length of the CDR3 is 13 residues. After removal of 8 bases from V and 4 bases from J, the junction contained 7 bases not matched to a gene. Germline-derived CDR1 and CDR2 are MNHNS and SASEGT. Sequenced input: PBMCs. This TCR came from a woman aged 40-49 years in good health. Some clones in this sample may be carry-over from other donors' samples. J is TRBJ1-1 and V is TRBV6-1; 7 bases align to TRBD1. In DNA, the CDR3 is TGTGCCAGCGGGGGGCAGGGGGGCACTGAAGCTTTCTTT. As protein: CASGGQGGTEAFF.